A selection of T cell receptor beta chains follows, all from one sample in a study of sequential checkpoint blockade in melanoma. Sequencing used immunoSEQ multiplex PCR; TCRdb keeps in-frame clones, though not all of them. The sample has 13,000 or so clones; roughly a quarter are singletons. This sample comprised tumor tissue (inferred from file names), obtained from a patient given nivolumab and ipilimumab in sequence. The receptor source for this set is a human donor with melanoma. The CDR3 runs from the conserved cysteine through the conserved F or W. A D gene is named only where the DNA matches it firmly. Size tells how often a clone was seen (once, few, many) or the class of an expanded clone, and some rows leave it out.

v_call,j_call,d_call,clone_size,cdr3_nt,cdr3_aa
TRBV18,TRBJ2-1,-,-,TGTGCCAGCTCACCTTTGAAGGGTGAGCAGTTCTTC,CASSPLKGEQFF
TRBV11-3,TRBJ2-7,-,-,TGTGCCAGCAGCCTCCTCTCCGGGGCAAACTCCTACGAGCAGTACTTC,CASSLLSGANSYEQYF
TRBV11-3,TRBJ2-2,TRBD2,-,TGTGCCAGCAGCCAAGGACTAGCGGGGGGGTCGAACACCGGGGAGCTGTTTTTT,CASSQGLAGGSNTGELFF
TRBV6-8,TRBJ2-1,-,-,TGTGCCAGCAGTTACTTTGCTAGCAGGGCCTACAATGAGCAGTTCTTC,CASSYFASRAYNEQFF
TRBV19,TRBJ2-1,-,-,TGTGCCAGTAACCCTACAGGGTCAAATGAGCAGTTCTTC,CASNPTGSNEQFF
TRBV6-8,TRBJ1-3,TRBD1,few,TGTGCCAGCAGTGTCTCGGCAGGAGGGGGCGGAAACACCATATATTTT,CASSVSAGGGGNTIYF
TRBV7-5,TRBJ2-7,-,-,TGTGCCAGCAGCTTGGAGGGGGGGCCCTACGAGCAGTACTTC,CASSLEGGPYEQYF
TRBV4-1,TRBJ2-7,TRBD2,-,TGCGCCAGCAGCCAAGCCGGACTAGCGGGAGAGTACGAGCAGTACTTC,CASSQAGLAGEYEQYF
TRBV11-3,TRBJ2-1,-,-,TGTGCCAGCAGCCAAGTCCTGGGAGGGGGAAGCTCCTACAATGAGCAGTTCTTC,CASSQVLGGGSSYNEQFF
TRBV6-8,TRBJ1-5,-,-,TGTGCCAGCAGTTACTCAGTCCGAGGGCGATATAGCAATCAGCCCCAGCATTTT,CASSYSVRGRYSNQPQHF
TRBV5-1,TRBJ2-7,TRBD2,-,TGCGCCAGCAGCTTGGATGGGCTAGCGGGAGCATACGAGCAGTACTTC,CASSLDGLAGAYEQYF
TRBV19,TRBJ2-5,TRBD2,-,TGTGCCAGTAGTTCGGGACTAGCGGGAGCAGAGACCCAGTACTTC,CASSSGLAGAETQYF
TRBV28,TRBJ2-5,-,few,TGTGCCAGCAACTTTAGGGGGGAGACCCAGTACTTC,CASNFRGETQYF
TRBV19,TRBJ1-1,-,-,TGTGCCAGTAGTATCGAGAGGAGGGGGGCTTCTGAAGCTTTCTTT,CASSIERRGASEAFF
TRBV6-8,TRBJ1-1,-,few,TGTGCCAGCAGAAGGGGGAACACTGAAGCTTTCTTT,CASRRGNTEAFF
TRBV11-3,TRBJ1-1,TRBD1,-,TGTGCCAGCAGCCGGACAGGGGGGCGGACTGAAGCTTTCTTT,CASSRTGGRTEAFF
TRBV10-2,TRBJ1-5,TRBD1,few,TGCGCCAGCAGTGTAGAAAACTGGACAGGGGGCGATAGCAATCAGCCCCAGCATTTT,CASSVENWTGGDSNQPQHF
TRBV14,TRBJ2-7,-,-,TGTGCCAGCAGCCAATTTGGGGGCGCGGTTGCTGGATACGAGCAGTACTTC,CASSQFGGAVAGYEQYF
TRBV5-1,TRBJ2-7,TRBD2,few,TGCGCCAGCAGCATGCCGGGACTAGCGGGAGGGCTACGCGAGCAGTACTTC,CASSMPGLAGGLREQYF
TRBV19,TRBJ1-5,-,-,TGTGCCAGTAGTTCGGGGGTCCTCAATCAGCCCCAGCATTTT,CASSSGVLNQPQHF
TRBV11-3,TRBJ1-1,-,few,TGTGCCAGCAGCTTCCGGACAGTTTATGAGGTCAAAGCTTTCTTT,CASSFRTVYEVKAFF
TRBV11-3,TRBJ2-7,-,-,TGTGCCAGCAGTGGGCGCTCCAGCTCCTACGAGCAGTACTTC,CASSGRSSSYEQYF
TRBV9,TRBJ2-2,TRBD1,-,TGTGCCAGCAGCACCGGGACAGTAGGAGCCGGGGAGCTGTTTTTT,CASSTGTVGAGELFF
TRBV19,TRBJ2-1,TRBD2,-,TGTGCCAGCCCCTACCTTACCGCTAGCGGGAGGTGGGGTAGCTCCTACAATGAGCAGTTCTTC,CASPYLTASGRWGSSYNEQFF
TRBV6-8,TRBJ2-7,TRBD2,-,TGTGCCAGCACACTAGCGGACTCCTACGAGCAGTACTTC,CASTLADSYEQYF
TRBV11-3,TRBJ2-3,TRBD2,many,TGTGCCAGCAGCACCTCCCGGGGGGGGATTGATACGCAGTATTTT,CASSTSRGGIDTQYF
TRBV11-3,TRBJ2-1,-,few,TGTGCCAGCAGCCCCCGCGACTACTACAATGAGCAGTTCTTC,CASSPRDYYNEQFF
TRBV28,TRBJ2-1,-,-,TGTGCCAGCCCCCCGAGGGGAGCGGGCTACAATGAGCAGTTCTTC,CASPPRGAGYNEQFF
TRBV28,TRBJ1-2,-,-,TGTGCCAGCAGTTTCTCTCAGACCGGCTACACCTTC,CASSFSQTGYTF
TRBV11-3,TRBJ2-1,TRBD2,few,TGTGCCAGCAGCGGAGGGACTAGCGGGCTTAATGAGCAGTTCTTC,CASSGGTSGLNEQFF
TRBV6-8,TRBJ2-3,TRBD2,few,TGTGCCAGCGGGACTAGCACTGGCACAGATACGCAGTATTTT,CASGTSTGTDTQYF
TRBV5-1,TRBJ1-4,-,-,TGCGCCAGCAGGGACGGATCAACTAATGAAAAACTGTTTTTT,CASRDGSTNEKLFF
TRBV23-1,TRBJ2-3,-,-,TGCGCCAGCAGCCATCCCCGGGGAAACCCAGATACGCAGTATTTT,CASSHPRGNPDTQYF
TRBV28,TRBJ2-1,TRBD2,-,TGTGCCAGCAGTGCCGGGGGGGCGGGAGAAGGCGATGAGCAGTTCTTC,CASSAGGAGEGDEQFF
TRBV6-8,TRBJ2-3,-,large,TGTGCCAGCGACCCCCCCGCCGATACGCAGTATTTT,CASDPPADTQYF
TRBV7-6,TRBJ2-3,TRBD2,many,TGTGCCAGCAGCTCGAATAGCGGGAGAATCCCAGATACGCAGTATTTT,CASSSNSGRIPDTQYF
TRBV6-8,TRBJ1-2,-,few,TGTGCCAGCAGTTACTCGACTTGGGGGGCTAATAACTATGGCTACACCTTC,CASSYSTWGANNYGYTF
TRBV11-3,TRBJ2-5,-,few,TGTGCCAGCAGCCCCCCAATGGGACTCTTCCGCGAAGAGACCCAGTACTTC,CASSPPMGLFREETQYF
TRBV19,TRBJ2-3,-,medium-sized,TGTGCCGCAGGACGGGGGGCGCATCCCGATACGCAGTATTTT,CAAGRGAHPDTQYF
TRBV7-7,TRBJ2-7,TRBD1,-,TGTGCCAGCAGCCTAATGAACCGGGACAGCTCCTACGAGCAGTACTTC,CASSLMNRDSSYEQYF
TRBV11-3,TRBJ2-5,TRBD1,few,TGTGCCAGCAGCTTCTCGCGGACAGGAACTCAAGAGACCCAGTACTTC,CASSFSRTGTQETQYF
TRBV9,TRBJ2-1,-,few,TGTGCCAGCAGTGAAAGGTATTTGAGCGGTGAGCAGTTCTTC,CASSERYLSGEQFF
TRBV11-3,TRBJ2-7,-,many,TGTGCCAGCAGCTTGTCCGAAATCTCCTACGAGCAGTACTTC,CASSLSEISYEQYF
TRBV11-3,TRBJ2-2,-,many,TGTGCCAGCAGCTCTTACGGACTCTCCACCGGGGAGCTGTTTTTT,CASSSYGLSTGELFF